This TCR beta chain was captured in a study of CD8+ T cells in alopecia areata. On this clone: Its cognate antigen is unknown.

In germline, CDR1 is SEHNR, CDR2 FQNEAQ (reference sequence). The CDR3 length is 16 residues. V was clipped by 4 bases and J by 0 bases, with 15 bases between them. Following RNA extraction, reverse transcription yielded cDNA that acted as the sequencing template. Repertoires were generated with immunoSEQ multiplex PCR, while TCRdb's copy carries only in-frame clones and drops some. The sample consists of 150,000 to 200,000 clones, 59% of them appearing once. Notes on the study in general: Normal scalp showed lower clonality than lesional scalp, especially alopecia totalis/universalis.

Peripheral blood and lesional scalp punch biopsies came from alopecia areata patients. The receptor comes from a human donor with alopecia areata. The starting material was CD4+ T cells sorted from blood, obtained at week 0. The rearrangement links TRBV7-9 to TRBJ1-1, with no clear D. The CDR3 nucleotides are TGTGCCAGCAGCTCAAAGGGTCGCAGGTTGAACACTGAAGCTTTCTTT. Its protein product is CASSSKGRRLNTEAFF.